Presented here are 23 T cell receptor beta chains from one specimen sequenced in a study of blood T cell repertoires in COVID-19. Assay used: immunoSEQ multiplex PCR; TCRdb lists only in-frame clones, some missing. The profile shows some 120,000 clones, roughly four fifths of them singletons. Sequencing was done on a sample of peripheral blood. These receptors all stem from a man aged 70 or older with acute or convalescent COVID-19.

CDR3 coding DNA: TGTGCCAGCAGGGGGGGCGGGGAGCTGTTTTTT. Its protein is CASRGGGELFF. This rearrangement joins TRBV12-3 or TRBV12-4 to TRBJ2-2, with D possibly matching TRBD2 (6 bases). V was cut by 6 bases and J by 7 bases, with 6 bases left in between. The CDR3 extends over 11 amino acids.

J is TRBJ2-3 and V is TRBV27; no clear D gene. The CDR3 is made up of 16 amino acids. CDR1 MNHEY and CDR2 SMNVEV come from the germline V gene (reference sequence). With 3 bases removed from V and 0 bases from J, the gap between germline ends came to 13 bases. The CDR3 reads CASSFRILTSTDTQYF. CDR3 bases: TGTGCCAGCAGTTTCCGGATATTGACTAGCACAGATACGCAGTATTTT.

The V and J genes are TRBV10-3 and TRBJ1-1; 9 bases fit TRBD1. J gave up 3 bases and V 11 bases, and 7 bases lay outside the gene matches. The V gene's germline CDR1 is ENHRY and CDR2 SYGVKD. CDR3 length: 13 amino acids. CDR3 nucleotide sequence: TGTGCCTCACAGGGGGCCTTTGACACTGAAGCTTTCTTT. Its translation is CASQGAFDTEAFF.

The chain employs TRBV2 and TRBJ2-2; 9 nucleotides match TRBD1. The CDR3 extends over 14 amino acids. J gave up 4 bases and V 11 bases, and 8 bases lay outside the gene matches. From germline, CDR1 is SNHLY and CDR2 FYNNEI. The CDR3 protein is CAQTGQGFTGELFF. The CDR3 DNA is TGTGCCCAGACCGGACAGGGGTTCACCGGGGAGCTGTTTTTT.

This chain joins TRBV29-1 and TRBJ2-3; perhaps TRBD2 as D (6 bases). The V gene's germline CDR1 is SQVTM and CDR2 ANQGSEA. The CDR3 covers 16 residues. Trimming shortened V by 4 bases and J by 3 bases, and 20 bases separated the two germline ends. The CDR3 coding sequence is TGCAGCGTTGTATCGTCGTGGGGAGGCGGGACAGATACGCAGTATTTT. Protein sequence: CSVVSSWGGGTDTQYF.

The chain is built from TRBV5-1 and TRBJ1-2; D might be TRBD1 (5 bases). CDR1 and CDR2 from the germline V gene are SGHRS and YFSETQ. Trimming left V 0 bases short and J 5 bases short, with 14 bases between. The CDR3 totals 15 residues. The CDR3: CASSLADITGYGYTF. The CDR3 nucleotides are TGCGCCAGCAGCTTGGCCGACATCACAGGATATGGCTACACCTTC.

CDR3 protein: CAWSPKGAGQKAYNEQFF. The CDR3 nucleotides are TGTGCCTGGAGCCCAAAAGGTGCGGGACAGAAAGCCTACAATGAGCAGTTCTTC. J is TRBJ2-1 and V is TRBV30; D is perhaps TRBD1 (7 bases). CDR1 and CDR2 from the germline V gene are GTSNPN and SVGIG (reference sequence). V lost 3 bases and J lost 2, with 23 bases in between. The CDR3 consists of 18 residues.

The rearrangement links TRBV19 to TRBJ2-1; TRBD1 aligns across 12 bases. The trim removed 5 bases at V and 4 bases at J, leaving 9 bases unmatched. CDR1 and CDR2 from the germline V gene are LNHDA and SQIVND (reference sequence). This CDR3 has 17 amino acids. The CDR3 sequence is CASSPRGQGALYNEQFF. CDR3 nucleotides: TGTGCCAGTAGTCCCCGGGGACAGGGGGCATTATACAATGAGCAGTTCTTC.

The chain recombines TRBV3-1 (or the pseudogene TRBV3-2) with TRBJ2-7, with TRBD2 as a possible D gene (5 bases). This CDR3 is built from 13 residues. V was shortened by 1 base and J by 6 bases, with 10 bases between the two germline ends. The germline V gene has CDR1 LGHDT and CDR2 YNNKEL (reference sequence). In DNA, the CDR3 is TGTGCCAGCAGCCAAGCACTCGCGGGCGAGCAGTACTTC. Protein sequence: CASSQALAGEQYF.

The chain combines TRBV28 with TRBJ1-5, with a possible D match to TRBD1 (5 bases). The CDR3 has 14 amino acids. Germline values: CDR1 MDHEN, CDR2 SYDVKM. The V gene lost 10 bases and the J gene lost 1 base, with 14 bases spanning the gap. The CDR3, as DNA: TGTGCCACGTCTACTCAGGGCAGCAATCAGCCCCAGCATTTT. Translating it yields CATSTQGSNQPQHF.

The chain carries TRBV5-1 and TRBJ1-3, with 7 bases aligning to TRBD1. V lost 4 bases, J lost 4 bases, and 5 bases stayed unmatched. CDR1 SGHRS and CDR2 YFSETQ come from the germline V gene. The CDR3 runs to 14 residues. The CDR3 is CASSPGTAGNTIYF. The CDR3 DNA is TGCGCCAGCAGCCCGGGGACAGCCGGAAACACCATATATTTT.

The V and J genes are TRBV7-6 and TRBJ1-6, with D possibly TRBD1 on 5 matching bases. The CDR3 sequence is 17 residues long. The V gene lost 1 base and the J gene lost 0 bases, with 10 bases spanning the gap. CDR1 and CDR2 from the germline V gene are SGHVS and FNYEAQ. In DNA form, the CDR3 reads TGTGCCAGCAGCTTAGTGCAGGGTATCTCCTATAATTCACCCCTCCACTTT. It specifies CASSLVQGISYNSPLHF.

The CDR3 is CASSLDLSEAFF. CDR3 in DNA: TGTGCCAGCAGCTTGGATTTATCTGAAGCTTTCTTT. The V call is TRBV5-4, the J call TRBJ1-1; the D is unclear. The CDR3 contains 12 residues. CDR1 SGHNT and CDR2 YYREEE come from the germline V gene (reference sequence). The ends were cut back, 0 bases at V and 6 bases at J, with 6 bases in the middle.

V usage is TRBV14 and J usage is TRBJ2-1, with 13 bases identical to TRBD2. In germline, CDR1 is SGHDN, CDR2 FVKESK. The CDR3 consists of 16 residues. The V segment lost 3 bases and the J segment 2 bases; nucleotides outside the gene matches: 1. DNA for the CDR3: TGTGCCAGCAGCCACGGGACTAGCGGGACCTACAATGAGCAGTTCTTC. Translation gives CASSHGTSGTYNEQFF.

The CDR3 DNA follows: TGTGCCAGCAGCTTGTGGAGCTCTGGAAACACCATATATTTT. Translated, it gives CASSLWSSGNTIYF. This chain uses TRBV7-8 with TRBJ1-3; D is undetermined. Germline lookup yields CDR1 SGHVS and CDR2 FQNEAQ. V lost 3 bases to trimming and J lost 0 bases, with 6 bases between them. The CDR3 is 14 residues long.

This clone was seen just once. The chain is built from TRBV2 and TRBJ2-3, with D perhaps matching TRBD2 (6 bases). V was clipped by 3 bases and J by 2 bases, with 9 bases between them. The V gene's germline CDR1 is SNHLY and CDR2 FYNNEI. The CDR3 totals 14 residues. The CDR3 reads CASSDRGYTDTQYF. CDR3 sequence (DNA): TGTGCCAGCAGTGACCGGGGGTACACAGATACGCAGTATTTT.

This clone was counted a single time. The CDR3: CASSPTPTGESGYTF. CDR3 coding DNA: TGTGCCAGCTCACCTACTCCGACAGGGGAGAGTGGCTACACCTTC. V and J are TRBV18 and TRBJ1-2, with TRBD1 identical over 8 bases. The CDR3 loop spans 15 amino acids. Losses at the gene ends were 3 bases for V and 7 bases for J; bases not matched to a gene: 10. Germline CDR1 and CDR2: KGHSH and LQKENI.

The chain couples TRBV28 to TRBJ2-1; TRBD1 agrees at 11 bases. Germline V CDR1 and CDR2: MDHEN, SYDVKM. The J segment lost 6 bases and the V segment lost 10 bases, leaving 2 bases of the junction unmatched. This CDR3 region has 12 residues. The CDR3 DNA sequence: TGTGCCACCGGGACAGGGGGCAATGAGCAGTTCTTC. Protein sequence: CATGTGGNEQFF.

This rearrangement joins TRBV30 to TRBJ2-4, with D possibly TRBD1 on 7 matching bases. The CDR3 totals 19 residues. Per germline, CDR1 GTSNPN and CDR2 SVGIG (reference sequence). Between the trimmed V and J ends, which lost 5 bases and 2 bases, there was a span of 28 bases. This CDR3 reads CAWGGPYYRGLFPKNIQYF. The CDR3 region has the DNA TGTGCCTGGGGGGGGCCATATTACAGGGGACTCTTCCCCAAAAACATTCAGTACTTC. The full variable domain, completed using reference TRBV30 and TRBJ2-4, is SQTIHQWPATLVQPVGSPLSLECTVEGTSNPNLYWYRQAAGRGLQLLFYSVGIGQISSEVPQNLSASRPQDRQFILSSKKLLLSDSGFYLCAWGGPYYRGLFPKNIQYFGAGTRLSVL.

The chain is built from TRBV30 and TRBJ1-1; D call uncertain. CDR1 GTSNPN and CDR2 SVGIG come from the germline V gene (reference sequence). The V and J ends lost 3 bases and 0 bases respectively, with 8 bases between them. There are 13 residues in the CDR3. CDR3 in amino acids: CAWRNGVNTEAFF. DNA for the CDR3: TGTGCCTGGAGAAACGGGGTGAACACTGAAGCTTTCTTT. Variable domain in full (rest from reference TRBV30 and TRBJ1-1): SQTIHQWPATLVQPVGSPLSLECTVEGTSNPNLYWYRQAAGRGLQLLFYSVGIGQISSEVPQNLSASRPQDRQFILSSKKLLLSDSGFYLCAWRNGVNTEAFFGQGTRLTVV.

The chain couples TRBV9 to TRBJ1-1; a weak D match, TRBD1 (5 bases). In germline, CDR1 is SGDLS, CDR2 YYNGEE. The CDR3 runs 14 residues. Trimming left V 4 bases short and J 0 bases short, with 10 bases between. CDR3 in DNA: TGTGCCAGCAGCCTTCGACAGCTGAACACTGAAGCTTTCTTT. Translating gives CASSLRQLNTEAFF. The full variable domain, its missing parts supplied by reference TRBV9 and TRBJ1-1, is DSGVTQTPKHLITATGQRVTLRCSPRSGDLSVYWYQQSLDQGLQFLIQYYNGEERAKGNILERFSAQQFPDLHSELNLSSLELGDSALYFCASSLRQLNTEAFFGQGTRLTVV.

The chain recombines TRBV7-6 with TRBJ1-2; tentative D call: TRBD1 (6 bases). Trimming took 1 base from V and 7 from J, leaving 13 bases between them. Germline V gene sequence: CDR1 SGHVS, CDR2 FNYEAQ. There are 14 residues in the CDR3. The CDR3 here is CASSLEAGEGGYTF. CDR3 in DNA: TGTGCCAGCAGCTTAGAGGCAGGGGAGGGTGGCTACACCTTC.

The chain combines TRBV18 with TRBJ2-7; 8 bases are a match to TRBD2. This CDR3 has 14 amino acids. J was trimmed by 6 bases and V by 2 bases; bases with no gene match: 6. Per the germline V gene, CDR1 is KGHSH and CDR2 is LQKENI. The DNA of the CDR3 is TGTGCCAGCTCACCAATAGCGGGGACCTCCGAGCAGTACTTC. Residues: CASSPIAGTSEQYF.